The clone carrying this T cell receptor beta chain was seen a few times. Its antigen is unknown. TCRdb keeps only in-frame clones here, not all; method: immunoSEQ multiplex PCR. This sample has approximately 73,000 clones, with 80% found just once. CDR1 is SGHNT and CDR2 is YENEEA in the germline V gene. Trimming removed 0 bases from V and 7 bases from J, with 10 bases in between. This CDR3 region has 13 residues. The data were obtained in a study of T cell repertoires and HLA-DP antigens. As for the study in general: In vitro CD4+ alloreactivity was against HeLa-presented HLA-DP. Donor ages ranged from 18-to-29 to 60-to-69; two men, one woman.

CD4+ T cells, purified by negative selection, averaged roughly 98% purity. The source material was CD4+ T cells from PBMCs. The V and J genes are TRBV11-3 and TRBJ2-7; D might be TRBD2 (5 bases). The sequence derives from a man aged 55 to 70 in good health and CMV-seronegative. CDR3 protein: CASSLDRTGEQYF. In DNA, the CDR3 is TGTGCCAGCAGCTTAGATCGTACGGGGGAGCAGTACTTC.